This note documents a single T cell receptor beta chain sequence. Germline loops: CDR1 LGHDT, CDR2 YNNKEL (reference sequence). The CDR3 length is 16 residues. V lost 0 bases, J lost 4 bases, and 15 bases lay in between. Sample-barcoded 5' priming and a J-beta primer mix drove a second PCR of 7 to 11 cycles. In TCRdb, the 5' RACE reads were re-called with MiXCR into one record per CDR3 protein. The profile shows around 1,900,000 distinct CDR3 sequences, roughly two fifths of them singletons. This sample stems from a study of blood T cells in healthy people across ages. The source is a human donor in good health. V and J are TRBV3-1 and TRBJ1-1; maybe TRBD1 (5 bases). Sequencing was done on a sample of blood. The CDR3 DNA follows: TGTGCCAGCAGCCAAGAATATCGTTGGGGGAGCACTGAAGCTTTCTTT. Translated: CASSQEYRWGSTEAFF.